The next 18 T cell receptor beta chains were all read from a single sample in a study of cytomegalovirus exposure and HLA in healthy donors. Amplification used 60 Vbeta primers and 13 Jbeta primers. The repertoire was sequenced with immunoSEQ multiplex PCR; TCRdb's copy has only in-frame clones and lacks some. The sample comprises roughly 110,000 clones, more than 70% of which are singletons, and roughly 2.1% rests with the top ten. Specimen: PBMCs. All receptors derive from a man aged 18 to 29 in good health and CMV-seronegative.

V gene TRBV6-5 combines with J gene TRBJ1-6; D is possibly TRBD1 (6 bases). V lost 5 bases, J lost 7 bases, and 9 bases lay in between. The CDR3 extends over 13 amino acids. Germline lookup yields CDR1 MNHEY and CDR2 SVGAGI. Written as DNA, the CDR3 is TGTGCCAGCAGTAGAACAGGGAATTCACCCCTCCACTTT. This gives the protein CASSRTGNSPLHF.

The chain joins TRBV7-9 to TRBJ1-6; D might be TRBD1 (5 bases). In germline, CDR1 is SEHNR, CDR2 FQNEAQ (reference sequence). Trimming pared 4 bases from V and 7 bases from J, leaving 8 bases between. The CDR3 consists of 13 residues. The CDR3 reads CASSSPGNSPLHF. DNA of the CDR3: TGTGCCAGCAGCTCTCCAGGGAATTCACCCCTCCACTTT.

The gene calls are TRBV11-3 and TRBJ2-1; the D is unclear. Trimming took 5 bases from V and 5 from J, leaving 10 bases between them. This CDR3 is built from 13 residues. Germline values: CDR1 SGHNT, CDR2 YENEEA. CDR3 in amino acids: CASSPGMDNEQFF. The CDR3 nucleotides are TGTGCCAGCAGCCCCGGTATGGACAATGAGCAGTTCTTC.

This chain uses TRBV7-6 with TRBJ2-3; D is uncertain. Germline assignment: CDR1 SGHVS and CDR2 FNYEAQ. The CDR3 runs to 16 residues. V gave up 3 bases and J gave up 0 bases, with 13 bases separating them. The CDR3 DNA reads TGTGCCAGCAGCTTTGTTGCGGCTGTTAGCACAGATACGCAGTATTTT. As protein: CASSFVAAVSTDTQYF.

V usage is TRBV27 and J usage is TRBJ2-5, with 7 bases matching TRBD1. The CDR3 is made up of 16 amino acids. The trim removed 2 bases at V and 0 bases at J, leaving 6 bases unmatched. Germline V CDR1 and CDR2: MNHEY, SMNVEV (reference sequence). CDR3 DNA sequence: TGTGCCAGCAGTTTAACCGGGACAGTGTACCAAGAGACCCAGTACTTC. Protein product: CASSLTGTVYQETQYF.

CDR3 nucleotide sequence: TGTGCCAGCAGTGAAGTAAGGCTAGCGGGGTCCCACCGGTACTTC. Protein product: CASSEVRLAGSHRYF. The J gene is TRBJ2-7, the V gene TRBV6-1, with 9 bases lining up with TRBD2. From germline, CDR1 is MNHNS and CDR2 SASEGT. J was trimmed by 12 bases and V by 1 base; bases with no gene match: 13. The CDR3 extends over 15 amino acids.

The gene calls are TRBV7-2 and TRBJ2-2, with D maybe TRBD1 (5 bases). Looked up from germline, CDR1 is SGHTA and CDR2 is FQGNSA. Trimming took off 4 bases at V and 7 bases at J, with 10 bases between the two ends. The CDR3 runs to 13 residues. This CDR3 is CASSSQGFGELFF. The CDR3 nucleotides are TGTGCCAGCAGCTCCCAGGGATTCGGGGAGCTGTTTTTT.

The DNA of the CDR3 is TGTGCCAGCTCATCCAGAACCAACAGTGGGGAGACCCAGTACTTC. Its translation: CASSSRTNSGETQYF. This rearrangement joins TRBV18 to TRBJ2-5; D remains unclear. CDR1 and CDR2 (germline): KGHSH, LQKENI. V was pared by 5 bases and J by 5 bases, with 18 bases between. This CDR3 contains 15 residues. Variable domain in full (rest from reference TRBV18 and TRBJ2-5): NAGVMQNPRHLVRRRGQEARLRCSPMKGHSHVYWYRQLPEEGLKFMVYLQKENIIDESGMPKERFSAEFPKEGPSILRIQQVVRGDSAAYFCASSSRTNSGETQYFGPGTRLLVL.

The chain is built from TRBV2 and TRBJ2-5; 8 nucleotides agree with TRBD1. The germline V gene encodes CDR1 SNHLY and CDR2 FYNNEI. This CDR3 has 11 amino acids. Trimming at V came to 9 bases and at J to 4 bases, leaving 1 base not matched to a gene. CDR3 in DNA: TGTGCCAGTGACAGGGGAGAGACCCAGTACTTC. This translates into CASDRGETQYF.

The chain combines TRBV19 with TRBJ1-2; D unresolved. Germline CDR1 LNHDA, CDR2 SQIVND (reference sequence). V was cut by 10 bases and J by 3 bases, with 18 bases left in between. This CDR3 spans 14 amino acids. CDR3 bases: TGTGCCACCAGAACGACCGGGAACTACTATGGCTACACCTTC. This encodes CATRTTGNYYGYTF. The whole variable domain, remainder taken from reference TRBV19 and TRBJ1-2, is DGGITQSPKYLFRKEGQNVTLSCEQNLNHDAMYWYRQDPGQGLRLIYYSQIVNDFQKGDIAEGYSVSREKKESFPLTVTSAQKNPTAFYLCATRTTGNYYGYTFGSGTRLTVV.

The chain employs TRBV6-5 and TRBJ2-5; 7 positions agree with TRBD1. The CDR3 has 14 residues. Trimming cost V 4 bases and J 5 bases; bases outside gene matches: 7. Germline CDR1 is MNHEY and CDR2 is SVGAGI. CDR3 loop: CASSLRAGGETQYF. The DNA for the CDR3 is TGTGCCAGCAGTTTGAGGGCAGGGGGTGAGACCCAGTACTTC.

The V and J genes are TRBV27 and TRBJ1-4; tentatively, D is TRBD1 (6 bases). This CDR3 spans 15 amino acids. Germline CDR1 is MNHEY and CDR2 is SMNVEV (reference sequence). Trimming took off 5 bases at V and 6 bases at J, with 16 bases between the two ends. The chain's CDR3 is CASSAVQGDYEKLFF. As DNA, the CDR3 is TGTGCCAGCAGTGCCGTACAGGGAGATTATGAAAAACTGTTTTTT.

The gene calls are TRBV19 and TRBJ1-2; 7 bases agree with TRBD1. The CDR3 is made up of 15 amino acids. CDR1 and CDR2 from the germline V gene are LNHDA and SQIVND (reference sequence). With V trimmed by 4 bases and J by 4 bases, 9 bases remained unmatched. This chain's CDR3 is CASSTQSTGSYGYTF. CDR3 nucleotides: TGTGCCAGTAGTACCCAATCGACAGGGAGCTATGGCTACACCTTC.

The chain carries TRBV27 and TRBJ1-6, with TRBD1 as a possible D gene (5 bases). The CDR3 runs 12 residues. Between the trimmed V and J ends, which lost 3 bases and 14 bases, there was a span of 11 bases. The germline gives CDR1 MNHEY, CDR2 SMNVEV (reference sequence). Written as DNA, the CDR3 is TGTGCCAGCAGTTTTCAGGGCTCGTCCCTCCACTTT. The encoded protein is CASSFQGSSLHF.

This clone was detected a few times. V gene TRBV5-4 combines with J gene TRBJ2-7; the D gene is possibly TRBD2 (6 bases). This CDR3 comprises 15 residues. V gave up 4 bases and J gave up 0 bases, with 14 bases separating them. The germline gives CDR1 SGHNT, CDR2 YYREEE (reference sequence). Here the CDR3 reads CASSLGGSASYEQYF. DNA for the CDR3: TGTGCCAGCAGCCTGGGGGGTAGCGCCTCCTACGAGCAGTACTTC.

This sequence joins TRBV5-1 and TRBJ1-4, with D possibly being TRBD1 (5 bases). The CDR3 length is 15 residues. Germline V gives CDR1 SGHRS, CDR2 YFSETQ. The ends were cut back, 0 bases at V and 5 bases at J, with 11 bases in the middle. The CDR3 coding sequence is TGCGCCAGCAGCTTGGAAGGGGTCATGAATGAAAAACTGTTTTTT. Translating it yields CASSLEGVMNEKLFF.

The rearrangement uses TRBV13 and TRBJ2-3, with TRBD2 as a possible D gene (5 bases). In germline, CDR1 is PRHDT, CDR2 FYEKMQ (reference sequence). The V end was cut by 4 bases, the J end by 1 base, with 9 bases between. This CDR3 is built from 14 residues. Here the CDR3 DNA reads TGTGCCAGCAGCTGGACTGGGCGCACAGATACGCAGTATTTT. Its translation is CASSWTGRTDTQYF. The whole variable domain, remainder taken from reference TRBV13 and TRBJ2-3, is AAGVIQSPRHLIKEKRETATLKCYPIPRHDTVYWYQQGPGQDPQFLISFYEKMQSDKGSIPDRFSAQQFSDYHSELNMSSLELGDSALYFCASSWTGRTDTQYFGPGTRLTVL.

The CDR3 coding sequence is TGTGCCAGCAGCCCCTTGTTTGGGGGGGGCCTTGATACGCAGTATTTT. Its translation is CASSPLFGGGLDTQYF. This chain uses TRBV5-4 with TRBJ2-3, with D possibly matching TRBD2 (7 bases). V was trimmed by 4 bases and J by 6 bases, leaving 21 bases between them. The CDR3 is made up of 16 amino acids. Germline V gene sequence: CDR1 SGHNT, CDR2 YYREEE (reference sequence). Full variable domain (rest looked up from reference TRBV5-4 and TRBJ2-3): ETGVTQSPTHLIKTRGQQVTLRCSSQSGHNTVSWYQQALGQGPQFIFQYYREEENGRGNFPPRFSGLQFPNYSSELNVNALELDDSALYLCASSPLFGGGLDTQYFGPGTRLTVL.